These 6 T cell receptor beta chains were sequenced from one sample in a study of cytomegalovirus exposure and HLA in healthy donors. The PCR made use of 60 Vbeta and 13 Jbeta primers. Clones were sequenced by immunoSEQ multiplex PCR, and TCRdb holds only the in-frame ones, with some missing. The profile covers about 150,000 clones, with just under 70% appearing a single time and less than 5% taken by the ten largest. Sequenced material: PBMCs. The receptor set was obtained from a man in his 60s in good health and CMV-seronegative.

V usage is TRBV6-5 and J usage is TRBJ1-4, with TRBD1 matching 7 bases. The CDR3 spans 14 residues. Germline V CDR1 and CDR2: MNHEY, SVGAGI. Losses at the gene ends were 7 bases for V and 8 bases for J; bases not matched to a gene: 10. DNA for the CDR3: TGTGCCAGCACCCGCGACAGGGCGTCCGAAAAACTGTTTTTT. It codes for CASTRDRASEKLFF.

J is TRBJ2-2 and V is TRBV6-5; TRBD1 matches at 9 bases. Per germline, CDR1 MNHEY and CDR2 SVGAGI. Losses at the gene ends were 7 bases for V and 0 bases for J; bases not matched to a gene: 3. CDR3 length: 15 residues. The DNA of the CDR3 is TGTGCCAGCAAAAGACAGGGGGCGAACACCGGGGAGCTGTTTTTT. Encoded protein: CASKRQGANTGELFF.

As to this clone: Sequence at one end of the junction differs from germline and may be a read error. CDR3 loop: CSSTHLAGAYEQYF. CDR3 nucleotide sequence: TGTTCCAGCACCCACCTAGCGGGAGCCTACGAGCAGTACTTC. This chain joins TRBV7-9 and TRBJ2-7, with 10 bases aligning to TRBD2. Germline CDR1 reads SEHNR; CDR2 reads FQNEAQ (reference sequence). The CDR3 covers 14 residues. The variable domain in full, with the rest retrieved from reference TRBV7-9 and TRBJ2-7, is DTGVSQNPRHKITKRGQNVTFRCDPISEHNRLYWYRQTLGQGPEFLTYFQNEAQLEKSRLLSDRFSAERPKGSFSTLEIQRTEQGDSAMYLCSSTHLAGAYEQYFGPGTRLTVT.

V is TRBV11-2 and J is TRBJ1-5; no clear D gene. Trimming removed 5 bases at V and 4 bases at J, with 9 bases between. Looked up from germline, CDR1 is SGHAT and CDR2 is FQNNGV. The CDR3 spans 13 residues. The CDR3 nucleotides read TGTGCCAGCAGCGCGCGCCCGAATCAGCCCCAGCATTTT. This translates into CASSARPNQPQHF.

V and J are TRBV28 and TRBJ1-3; D not resolved. The length of the CDR3 is 16 residues. Trimming pared 5 bases from V and 0 bases from J, leaving 14 bases between. From germline, CDR1 is MDHEN and CDR2 SYDVKM. CDR3 region: CASSPHLGDSGNTIYF. DNA for the CDR3: TGTGCCAGCAGTCCTCACCTCGGGGACTCTGGAAACACCATATATTTT.

This clone was seen only a few times. The V and J genes are TRBV5-1 and TRBJ2-1; TRBD2 matches at 7 bases. The junction had 4 bases not matched to a gene; V was cut back by 2 bases and J by 8 bases. In germline, CDR1 is SGHRS, CDR2 YFSETQ. The CDR3 runs to 13 residues. The DNA of the CDR3 is TGCGCCAGCAGCTTCGGGGGAGGGGATGAGCAGTTCTTC. Its protein is CASSFGGGDEQFF.